One sample yielded the 8 T cell receptor beta chains listed below, sequenced in a study of blood T cell repertoires in COVID-19 (dated by TCRdb to 2019 to 2021). The library was prepared using the immunoSEQ multiplex PCR assay. What TCRdb holds here is the immuneACCESS table cut down to in-frame rearrangements. Part of the clones is not present; checked against another copy, under half of the missing clones reflect an unresolved V gene, and the others are unexplained. Present in this sample are a few hundred thousand clones, over 75% of which were seen just once. Of the sample, 0.8% to 1% falls within the top ten clones. Specimen: PBMCs or T cells enriched from blood (not recorded which). The receptors come from a woman aged 25 to 39 who had recovered from COVID-19.

This sequence joins TRBV28 and TRBJ1-1, with a possible D match to TRBD1 (5 bases). Trimming took 10 bases from V and 0 from J, leaving 15 bases between them. Germline V gives CDR1 MDHEN, CDR2 SYDVKM. This CDR3 has 14 amino acids. The CDR3 sequence: CATRAPGMNTEAFF. CDR3 nucleotides: TGTGCCACCCGCGCCCCAGGGATGAACACTGAAGCTTTCTTT.

The rearrangement links TRBV9 to TRBJ1-2; 11 nucleotides agree with TRBD1. CDR1 and CDR2 (germline): SGDLS, YYNGEE. The CDR3 has 15 residues. The V gene end was trimmed by 5 bases and the J gene end by 4 bases; junction bases not matched to a gene: 7. The DNA for the CDR3 is TGTGCCAGCAGAAGATCCGGGACAGGGGGCTATGGCTACACCTTC. Translating it yields CASRRSGTGGYGYTF. The whole variable domain, remainder taken from reference TRBV9 and TRBJ1-2, is DSGVTQTPKHLITATGQRVTLRCSPRSGDLSVYWYQQSLDQGLQFLIQYYNGEERAKGNILERFSAQQFPDLHSELNLSSLELGDSALYFCASRRSGTGGYGYTFGSGTRLTVV.

The genes are TRBV14 and TRBJ1-3; no clear D gene. Per the germline V gene, CDR1 is SGHDN and CDR2 is FVKESK. This CDR3 is 13 amino acids long. The V and J ends lost 4 bases and 3 bases respectively, with 7 bases between them. DNA of the CDR3: TGTGCCAGCAGCCTACAGAATGGAAACACCATATATTTT. Protein product: CASSLQNGNTIYF. Full variable domain (remainder filled in from reference TRBV14 and TRBJ1-3): EAGVTQFPSHSVIEKGQTVTLRCDPISGHDNLYWYRRVMGKEIKFLLHFVKESKQDESGMPNNRFLAERTGGTYSTLKVQPAELEDSGVYFCASSLQNGNTIYFGEGSWLTVV.

The V call is TRBV20-1, the J call TRBJ2-2, with 13 bases fitting TRBD2. The ends lost 3 bases at V and 4 bases at J; junction bases unmatched: 8. This CDR3 is 17 amino acids long. The germline gives CDR1 DFQATT, CDR2 SNEGSKA (reference sequence). The CDR3 DNA sequence: TGCAGTGCTAGTCCACTAGCGGGAGGGCCGAGCACCGGGGAGCTGTTTTTT. Its protein product is CSASPLAGGPSTGELFF.

The V call is TRBV19, the J call TRBJ1-1; 9 nucleotides match TRBD1. The CDR3 has 13 amino acids. Germline V gene lookup returns CDR1 LNHDA and CDR2 SQIVND (reference sequence). The trim removed 5 bases at V and 10 bases at J, leaving 8 bases unmatched. In DNA, the CDR3 is TGTGCCAGTAGTCACTACGGGACAGGGTTAGCTTTCTTT. It translates to CASSHYGTGLAFF. Based on the CDR3 plus reference TRBV19 and TRBJ1-1, the full variable domain is DGGITQSPKYLFRKEGQNVTLSCEQNLNHDAMYWYRQDPGQGLRLIYYSQIVNDFQKGDIAEGYSVSREKKESFPLTVTSAQKNPTAFYLCASSHYGTGLAFFGQGTRLTVV.

The chain employs TRBV28 and TRBJ1-2, with 9 bases fitting TRBD1. The CDR3 is made up of 15 amino acids. V shed 4 bases, J shed 7 bases, and the junction held 10 bases outside the gene matches. Looked up from germline, CDR1 is MDHEN and CDR2 is SYDVKM. The CDR3 reads CASSYAVTGGVGYTF. CDR3 DNA: TGTGCCAGCAGTTACGCGGTGACAGGGGGGGTTGGCTACACCTTC.

The J gene is TRBJ2-5, the V gene TRBV27; tentative D call: TRBD2 (5 bases). This CDR3 has 16 residues. Looked up from germline, CDR1 is MNHEY and CDR2 is SMNVEV (reference sequence). V lost 0 bases and J 2 bases, leaving 13 bases between the germline ends. The CDR3 is CASSLSRYGRQETQYF. CDR3 bases: TGTGCCAGCAGTTTATCGCGATATGGGAGACAAGAGACCCAGTACTTC.

The chain is built from TRBV7-9 and TRBJ1-2, with 9 bases fitting TRBD1. Germline V CDR1 and CDR2: SEHNR, FQNEAQ (reference sequence). V trimming: 5 bases; J trimming: 2 bases; junction bases outside the gene matches: 12. This CDR3 is built from 17 residues. Written as DNA, the CDR3 is TGTGCCAGCAGCGCCGCCGGGACAGGGTTGTTGAACTATGGCTACACCTTC. This codes for CASSAAGTGLLNYGYTF.